This passage covers 10 T cell receptor beta chains from one sample sequenced in a study of blood T cells in healthy people across ages (dated by TCRdb to about 2015). Receptor amplification or capture employed 5' RACE. The sequencer listed for this sample is Illumina HiSeq 2500. The second PCR ran for roughly 6 to 11 cycles and used a J-beta primer mix along with a sample-barcoded 5' primer. TCRdb ran its own pipeline on the public reads, namely fastp trimming at Q25 and MiXCR clone calling, and kept in-frame beta chains. Rows are combined by CDR3 protein, so each entry shows the most common genes and DNA. The sample includes hundreds of thousands of distinct CDR3 sequences, with about 25% observed a single time. Of the sample, 9.4% falls within the top ten clones. The sample was also reused in another study, on T cells of mothers and their children.

The sequencing input was blood. The receptors originated from a boy between 5 and 17 years old in good health.

The chain couples TRBV14 to TRBJ2-5; 7 nucleotides line up with TRBD1. The J call may be in error: the DNA end matches TRBJ2-7 better. The V gene's germline CDR1 is SGHDN and CDR2 FVKESK. This CDR3 is 14 amino acids long. CDR3 sequence reads: CASSPWDSIYEQYF. DNA for the CDR3: TGTGCCAGCAGCCCGTGGGACAGTATCTACGAGCAGTACTTC.

The chain combines TRBV24-1 with TRBJ2-5; D may be TRBD1 or TRBD2 (5 bases each). The J call may not be correct, given that the DNA end is closer to TRBJ2-1. CDR1 is KGHDR, CDR2 SFDVKD, per germline. The CDR3 extends over 14 amino acids. CDR3 nucleotides: TGTGCCACCAGTGAGACCGGGGCGTACAATGAGCAGTTCTTC. Its protein product is CATSETGAYNEQFF.

This clonotype was detected only a few times. The chain joins TRBV4-1 to TRBJ2-5, with TRBD1 identical over 7 bases. The J call may be wrong; the DNA end is better matched by TRBJ2-7. CDR1 and CDR2 from the germline V gene are MGHRA and YSYEKL. This CDR3 has 13 residues. This CDR3 is CASSQQQGLEQYF. The CDR3 bases are TGCGCCAGCAGCCAACAACAGGGGCTCGAGCAGTACTTC.

This clonotype was seen a single time. This chain uses TRBV20-1 with TRBJ1-4; the D is unclear. Trimming left V 0 bases short and J 3 bases short, with 8 bases between. The germline gives CDR1 DFQATT, CDR2 SNEGSKA (reference sequence). This CDR3 is built from 14 residues. CDR3 residues: CSARDRRSNEKLFF. The CDR3 bases are TGCAGTGCTAGAGATCGGCGGTCTAATGAAAAACTGTTTTTT.

The chain has TRBV6-2 or TRBV6-3 and TRBJ1-1; D ambiguous. The CDR3 runs to 11 residues. The V gene's germline CDR1 is MNHEY and CDR2 SVGEGT. V was shortened by 5 bases and J by 6 bases, with 7 bases between the two germline ends. For the CDR3, the DNA is TGTGCCAGCAGTCAGACGGCTGAAGCTTTCTTT. Its translation: CASSQTAEAFF.

The V and J genes are TRBV5-4 and TRBJ1-4; 8 bases are a match to TRBD1. The J segment lost 4 bases and the V segment lost 4 bases, leaving 3 bases of the junction unmatched. The germline V gene encodes CDR1 SGHNT and CDR2 YYREEE (reference sequence). The CDR3 loop spans 14 amino acids. In nucleotides, the CDR3 is TGTGCCAGCAGCGCGACAGGGGTTAATGAAAAACTGTTTTTT. This codes for CASSATGVNEKLFF.

This clonotype was seen once. The gene calls are TRBV29-1 and TRBJ1-2, with D possibly TRBD1 on 5 matching bases. Germline values: CDR1 SQVTM, CDR2 ANQGSEA. Trimming removed 0 bases at V and 7 bases at J, with 9 bases between. The CDR3 runs 12 residues. The CDR3 is CSVEDLGVGYTF. In DNA form, the CDR3 reads TGCAGCGTTGAAGATCTGGGGGTTGGCTACACCTTC.

This clonotype has more than one count but fewer than ten. A junction end diverges from the germline sequence, so it may reflect a read error. The genes are TRBV9 and TRBJ2-1, with D perhaps matching TRBD2 (5 bases). Gene TRBJ2-5 matches the end of the DNA better, so the J call may be wrong. This CDR3 has 15 residues. Germline values: CDR1 SGDLS, CDR2 YYNGEE. The CDR3 region is CASTTSGESQEAQYF. The CDR3 region has the DNA TGTGCCAGCACCACATCTGGGGAGTCTCAAGAGGCCCAGTACTTC.

This clonotype was recorded a few times. This chain connects TRBV29-1 to TRBJ1-1; D uncertain. CDR3 length: 10 amino acids. Trimming pared 6 bases from V and 8 bases from J, leaving 10 bases between. The germline CDR1 and CDR2 sequences are SQVTM and ANQGSEA. CDR3 coding DNA: TGCAGCGTGTATGGGCAAGAAGCTTTCTTT. It specifies CSVYGQEAFF.

This clonotype was detected a few times. The V gene is TRBV7-2, the J gene TRBJ2-4; 7 bases match TRBD2. Per germline, CDR1 SGHTA and CDR2 FQGNSA. The CDR3 is made up of 12 amino acids. The trim removed 3 bases at V and 8 bases at J, leaving 1 base unmatched. The DNA for the CDR3 is TGTGCCAGCAGCTTTCGGGGGGACATTCAGTACTTC. Residues: CASSFRGDIQYF.